The T cell receptor (beta chain) described here comes from a study of T cells in Graves' hyperthyroidism and ophthalmopathy. Findings and limits, study-wide: Appearing also in blood were most of the thyroid clonotypes expanded above 0.001. Separating ophthalmopathy from stable hyperthyroidism was achieved by a 13 V-J model.

This clonotype has a count of ten or more. As yet, its antigen is unknown. The study left out patients who had uncontrolled infection, other autoimmune disease, pregnancy or lactation. V gave up 7 bases and J gave up 3 bases, with 15 bases separating them. The CDR3 has 15 residues. Germline V gene sequence: CDR1 MNHEY, CDR2 SVGEGT. Regions amplified from RNA transcripts were the TCR beta CDR3 regions. RT-PCR in the first round (using the HTBI primer set) targeted the TCR CDR3. MiXCR, run by TCRdb on the multiplex PCR reads, gives a single entry per CDR3 protein. The top ten clones hold 7% to 10% of a sample with some 800,000 distinct CDR3 sequences, 35% to 40% of them seen once.

The material sequenced was blood. The chain is built from TRBV6-2 or TRBV6-3 and TRBJ2-2; no clear D gene. This TCR was sampled from a man in his late teens or twenties with Graves' hyperthyroidism. CDR3 in DNA: TGTGCCAGCACCCCAGGCAGCTTCTACACCGGGGAGCTGTTTTTT. Protein sequence: CASTPGSFYTGELFF.